This T cell receptor (beta chain) is drawn from a study of ipilimumab plus nivolumab after autologous stem cell transplantation. With 6 bases clipped from V and 3 bases from J, the junction kept 8 bases outside the gene matches. This CDR3 is built from 15 residues. Germline-derived CDR1 and CDR2 are LNHDA and SQIVND (reference sequence). This clone was observed once. The data were produced by immunoSEQ multiplex PCR, yet TCRdb's version contains in-frame clones alone and is incomplete. The top ten clones hold roughly 10% of a sample with about 17,000 clones, approximately 80% of them seen once. The sample was PBMCs, taken in a trial of ipilimumab plus nivolumab as post-transplant consolidation. This receptor was obtained from a male donor with diffuse large B-cell lymphoma. V is TRBV19 and J is TRBJ2-4; 7 nucleotides align to TRBD1. CDR3 sequence reads: CASRATGVGKNIQYF. CDR3 bases: TGTGCCAGTAGGGCAACAGGGGTTGGCAAAAACATTCAGTACTTC. Looking up the rest from reference TRBV19 and TRBJ2-4 gives the full variable domain: DGGITQSPKYLFRKEGQNVTLSCEQNLNHDAMYWYRQDPGQGLRLIYYSQIVNDFQKGDIAEGYSVSREKKESFPLTVTSAQKNPTAFYLCASRATGVGKNIQYFGAGTRLSVL.